The clone carrying this T cell receptor (beta chain) was recorded a few times. Its antigen is undetermined. This CDR3 is 17 amino acids long. Trimming took off 2 bases at V and 0 bases at J, with 13 bases between the two ends. Germline V lookup: CDR1 MNHEY, CDR2 SVGAGI. MiXCR, applied by TCRdb to the reads, yields one record per CDR3 protein. Of 150,000 to 200,000 distinct CDR3 sequences listed, less than 25% are singletons. These data come from a study of T cell repertoires in cytomegalovirus infection. Study in general: In public TCR beta signatures, there were indications of both CMV infection and matching HLA type.

V and J are TRBV6-5 and TRBJ2-2, with D possibly being TRBD2 (6 bases). The sequence derives from a human donor in good health (CMV status not recorded). Some clones in this sample may be carry-over from other donors' samples. Sequenced here: CD8+ T cells from cultured PBMCs, sampled from culture after CMV antigen stimulation. Written as DNA, the CDR3 is TGTGCCAGCAGTTACGGGACTGGCCATCCGAACACCGGGGAGCTGTTTTTT. Amino acid sequence: CASSYGTGHPNTGELFF.